A selection of T cell receptor beta chains follows, all from one sample in a study of blood T cells in healthy people across ages. TCRdb ran MiXCR on the 5' RACE reads and lists one entry per CDR3 protein. Of about 1.6 million distinct CDR3 sequences listed, roughly 32% were seen once; the top ten hold approximately 11%. The sequencing sample was made of blood. These receptors were obtained from a young woman in good health. The CDR3 runs from the conserved cysteine through the conserved F or W. Fields, in order: V gene, clone size, D gene, J gene, CDR3 DNA, CDR3 protein. D genes are given only for firm matches. A clone size is listed for some rows: how often the clone was seen (once, few, many), or a class if it is expanded.

TRBV6-6	few	TRBD1	TRBJ2-1	TGTGCCAGCACTAACAGGGGAGTTGTGGATGAGCAGTTCTTC	CASTNRGVVDEQFF
TRBV5-1	-	-	TRBJ2-7	TGCGCCAGCAGCTTGGCCGCGGACTCCGAGCAGTACTTC	CASSLAADSEQYF
TRBV21-1	-	-	TRBJ1-2	TGTGCCAGCAGCCAAAAGGCGGGAATCCATGTTTGTAACTATGGCTACACCTTC	CASSQKAGIHVCNYGYTF
TRBV4-1	few	TRBD1	TRBJ1-2	TGCGCCAGCAGCCAGGCCGGGACAGTGGTATCCACCTTC	CASSQAGTVVSTF
TRBV10-2	many	TRBD1	TRBJ1-2	TGCGCCAGCCAACAGGGGGCTTATGGCTACACCTTC	CASQQGAYGYTF
TRBV4-2	-	-	TRBJ1-2	TGTGCCAGCAGCCCAGCAGCAGCTGGGGTCTATGGCTACACCTTC	CASSPAAAGVYGYTF
TRBV6-6	-	-	TRBJ2-2	TGTGCCAGCAGCGATTCAGGACCGGTGTCCGGGGAGCGGTTTTTT	CASSDSGPVSGERFF
TRBV5-1	many	-	TRBJ1-1	TGCGCCAGCAGCCTGGATGGGATCGGAGGGAACACTGAAGCTTTCTTT	CASSLDGIGGNTEAFF
TRBV7-2	few	TRBD2	TRBJ2-1	TGTGCCAGCAGCTTGACTAGCGGGAGGCACAATGAGCAGTTCTTC	CASSLTSGRHNEQFF
TRBV20-1	few	-	TRBJ2-7	TGCAGTGCCTATAGCGGTCCGGATTCCTACGAGCAGTACTTC	CSAYSGPDSYEQYF
TRBV28	few	TRBD2	TRBJ2-7	TGTGCCAGCAGCCCCTCTAGCGGGAGTGAGCAGTACTTC	CASSPSSGSEQYF
TRBV4-2	-	-	TRBJ1-5	TGTGCCAGCAGCCAAGTAAGGGAAGGTGTCCGGGGGCAGCCCCAGCATTTT	CASSQVREGVRGQPQHF
TRBV4-2	-	TRBD2	TRBJ2-1	TGTGCCAGCAGCCAAGGGGCGACTAGCGGGCCCTACAATGAGCAGTTCTTC	CASSQGATSGPYNEQFF
TRBV7-9	-	-	TRBJ1-2	TGTGCCAGCAGCTTCCTACGGGGGGCCGAGGGTGGCTACACCTTC	CASSFLRGAEGGYTF
TRBV4-1	-	TRBD2	TRBJ2-7	TGCGCTAGCAGCCAAGTTCGCCCCCAGCGGGAGGCGGAGTACTTC	CASSQVRPQREAEYF
TRBV29-1	-	TRBD1	TRBJ1-3	TGCAGCGTAAATGACAGGGGAACTGGAAACACCATATATTTT	CSVNDRGTGNTIYF
TRBV3-1	few	-	TRBJ2-3	TGTGCCAGCAGCCAAGGGGTTATAACCACAGATACGCAGTATTTT	CASSQGVITTDTQYF
TRBV25-1	few	TRBD2	TRBJ2-1	TGTGCCAGCAGTGGGACGAACACGGGGGGGAGCTCCTACAATGAGCAGTTCTTC	CASSGTNTGGSSYNEQFF
TRBV3-1	few	-	TRBJ2-2	TGTGCCAGCAGCCAAGATCTGTACGGGGAGCTGTTTTTT	CASSQDLYGELFF
TRBV5-1	-	TRBD2	TRBJ2-5	TGCGCCAGCAGCTTAAGGGACTACAAAGAGACCCAGTACTTC	CASSLRDYKETQYF
TRBV3-1	-	-	TRBJ1-4	TGTGCCAGCAGCCAATACAGGGTTACGACTAATGAAAAACTGTTTTTT	CASSQYRVTTNEKLFF
TRBV5-4	few	-	TRBJ2-3	TGTGCCAGCAGCGGGATTGGGGGGCAGATCACAGATACGCAGTATTTT	CASSGIGGQITDTQYF
TRBV12-3/TRBV12-4	-	-	TRBJ2-1	TGTGCCAGCAGTTTAAAGGTGGGTCCCTCCTACAATGAGCAGTTCTTC	CASSLKVGPSYNEQFF
TRBV5-1	-	-	TRBJ1-2	TGCGCCAGCCGCGACGGGCAGGGGCTCTACTATGGCTACACCTTC	CASRDGQGLYYGYTF
TRBV5-6	-	-	TRBJ2-7	TGTGCCAGCAGCTCGACCGGCCGCCGATACGAGCAGTACTTC	CASSSTGRRYEQYF
TRBV29-1	many	TRBD2	TRBJ2-3	TGCAGCGAGGCGGGAGAGACAGATACGCAGTATTTT	CSEAGETDTQYF
TRBV5-5	-	TRBD1	TRBJ2-7	TGTGCCAGCAGTACCGGGACAGCAATTCCCTACGAGCAGTACTTC	CASSTGTAIPYEQYF
TRBV7-9	-	-	TRBJ1-1	TGTGCCAGCAGCTTAGGGGACGGTGTTGAAGCTTTCTTT	CASSLGDGVEAFF
TRBV20-1	few	TRBD2	TRBJ2-3	TGCAGTGCTCACGCTAGCGGGAGGGTGGATACGCAGTATTTT	CSAHASGRVDTQYF
TRBV11-2	-	TRBD2	TRBJ2-5	TGTGCCAGCAGCATGGGACTAGCGGGGCCTCAAGAGACCCAGTACTTC	CASSMGLAGPQETQYF
TRBV6-1	few	-	TRBJ1-2	TGTGCCAGCAGTGAACTTGGGGGACTAGAGCGTGGCTACACCTTC	CASSELGGLERGYTF
TRBV20-1	-	TRBD2	TRBJ2-7	TGCAGTCCTGGAAGCACCGGCGGGGGTGGGTTTCCCGAGCAGTACTTC	CSPGSTGGGGFPEQYF
TRBV6-2/TRBV6-3	-	-	TRBJ1-5	TGTGCCAGCAGCTTACCACGACAGCCCCAGCATTTT	CASSLPRQPQHF
TRBV7-2	many	TRBD2	TRBJ2-3	TGTGCCAGCAGCCCTCCGGGACTAGCGGGAGAGCGGACGCAGTATTTT	CASSPPGLAGERTQYF
TRBV4-2	few	-	TRBJ1-2	TGTGCCAGCAGCCAAGACTTCGGGTCCGACTATGGCTACACCTTC	CASSQDFGSDYGYTF